This TCR beta chain is drawn from a study of Ad26.COV2.S vaccination and SARS-CoV-2 variants. About this clone: Its antigen is currently unknown.

Study-wide results and limits: Possible underestimation of total T cell responses by the TCR breadth and depth analyses was noted. Vaccinees showed greater spike-specific TCR breadth than placebo recipients. Vaccinated and placebo-treated recipients had similar non-spike TCR breadth. Reported post-vaccination CD8+ and CD4+ T cell responses to spike showed substantial breadth.

Assay: immunoSEQ multiplex PCR; the TCRdb copy retains only in-frame clones and omits some. The data hold over 85,000 clones, with about 78% observed a single time. Trimming cost V 8 bases and J 2 bases, with 14 bases left between them. Germline V gene data show CDR1 as ENHRY and CDR2 as SYGVKD. The CDR3 runs 14 residues. The material was peripheral blood, obtained after recovery from COVID-19. The gene calls are TRBV10-3 and TRBJ2-3; D possibly uses TRBD1 or TRBD2 (5 bases each). The origin of this receptor is a human donor who had recovered from COVID-19. The CDR3 region is CAIGDGTITDTQYF. The CDR3 nucleotides read TGTGCCATCGGGGACGGAACGATCACAGATACGCAGTATTTT.